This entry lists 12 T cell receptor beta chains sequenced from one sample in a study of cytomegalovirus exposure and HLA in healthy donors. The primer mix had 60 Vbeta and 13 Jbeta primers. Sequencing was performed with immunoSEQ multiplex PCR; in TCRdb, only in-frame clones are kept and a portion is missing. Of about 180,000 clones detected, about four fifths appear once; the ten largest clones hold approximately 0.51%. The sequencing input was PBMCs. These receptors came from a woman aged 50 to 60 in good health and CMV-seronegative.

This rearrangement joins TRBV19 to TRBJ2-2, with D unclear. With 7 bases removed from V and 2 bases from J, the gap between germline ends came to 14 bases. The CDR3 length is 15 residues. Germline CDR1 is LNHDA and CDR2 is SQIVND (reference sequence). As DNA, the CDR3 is TGTGCCAGTAACGTCCAGGCAGACAACACCGGGGAGCTGTTTTTT. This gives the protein CASNVQADNTGELFF.

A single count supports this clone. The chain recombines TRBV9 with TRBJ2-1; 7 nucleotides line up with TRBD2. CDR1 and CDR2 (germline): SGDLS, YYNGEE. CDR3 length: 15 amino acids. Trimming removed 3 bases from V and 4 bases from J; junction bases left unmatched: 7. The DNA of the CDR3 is TGTGCCAGCAGCGGACCGGGACTACATTACAATGAGCAGTTCTTC. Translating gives CASSGPGLHYNEQFF.

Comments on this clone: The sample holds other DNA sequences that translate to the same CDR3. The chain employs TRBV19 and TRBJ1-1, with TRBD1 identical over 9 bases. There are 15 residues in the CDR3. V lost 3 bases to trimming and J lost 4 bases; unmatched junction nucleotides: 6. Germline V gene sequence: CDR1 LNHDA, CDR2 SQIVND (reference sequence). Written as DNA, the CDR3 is TGTGCCAGTAGTATTGGGACAGGGAGGGGCACTGAAGCTTTCTTT. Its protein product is CASSIGTGRGTEAFF.

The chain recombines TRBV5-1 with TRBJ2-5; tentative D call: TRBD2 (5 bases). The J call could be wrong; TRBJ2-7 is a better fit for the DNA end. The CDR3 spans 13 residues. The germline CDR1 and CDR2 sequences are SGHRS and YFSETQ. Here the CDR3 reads CASSSIAGNEQYF. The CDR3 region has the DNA TGCGCCAGCAGCTCAATCGCGGGTAACGAGCAGTACTTC.

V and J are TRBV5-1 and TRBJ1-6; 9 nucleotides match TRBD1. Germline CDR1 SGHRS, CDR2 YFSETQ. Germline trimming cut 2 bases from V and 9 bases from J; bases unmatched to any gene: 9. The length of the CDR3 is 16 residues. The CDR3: CASSLDGQGLGSPLHF. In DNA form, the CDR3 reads TGCGCCAGCAGCTTAGACGGACAGGGGTTGGGTTCACCCCTCCACTTT.

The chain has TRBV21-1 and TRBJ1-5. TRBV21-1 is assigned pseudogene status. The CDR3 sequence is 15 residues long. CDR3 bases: TGTGCCAGCTCCGCGGGCTTTGGATTTAATCGGCCCCAGCATTTT. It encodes CASSAGFGFNRPQHF.

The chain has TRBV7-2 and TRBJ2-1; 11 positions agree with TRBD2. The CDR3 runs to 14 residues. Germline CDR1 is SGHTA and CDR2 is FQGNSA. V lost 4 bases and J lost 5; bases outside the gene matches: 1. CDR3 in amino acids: CASSSLAGDNEQFF. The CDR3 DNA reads TGTGCCAGCAGCTCACTAGCGGGGGACAATGAGCAGTTCTTC.

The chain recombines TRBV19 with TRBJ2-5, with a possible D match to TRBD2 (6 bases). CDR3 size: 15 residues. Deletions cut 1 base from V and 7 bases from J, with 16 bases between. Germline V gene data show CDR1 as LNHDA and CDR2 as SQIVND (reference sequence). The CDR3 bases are TGTGCCAGTAGTATAGGGTCTGGCGGGGTCAGGACCCAGTACTTC. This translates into CASSIGSGGVRTQYF.

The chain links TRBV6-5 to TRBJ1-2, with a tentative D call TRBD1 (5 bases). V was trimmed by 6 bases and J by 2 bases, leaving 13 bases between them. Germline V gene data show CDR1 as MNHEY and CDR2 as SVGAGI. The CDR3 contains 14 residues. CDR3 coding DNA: TGTGCCAGCAGAGAGACAGCCCTAAACTATGGCTACACCTTC. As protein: CASRETALNYGYTF.

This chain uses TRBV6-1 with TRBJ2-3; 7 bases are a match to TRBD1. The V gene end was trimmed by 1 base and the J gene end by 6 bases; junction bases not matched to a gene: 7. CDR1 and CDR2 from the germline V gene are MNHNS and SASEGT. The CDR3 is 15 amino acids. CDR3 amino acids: CASSEGRQGRDTQYF. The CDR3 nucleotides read TGTGCCAGCAGTGAAGGTAGACAGGGACGGGATACGCAGTATTTT.

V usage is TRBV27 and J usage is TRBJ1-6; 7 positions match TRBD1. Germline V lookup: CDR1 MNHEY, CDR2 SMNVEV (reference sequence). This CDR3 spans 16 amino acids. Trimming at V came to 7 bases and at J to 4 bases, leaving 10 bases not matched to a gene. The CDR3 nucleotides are TGTGCCAGCACCCGCTCCGGGACAGAGTATAATTCACCCCTCCACTTT. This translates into CASTRSGTEYNSPLHF.

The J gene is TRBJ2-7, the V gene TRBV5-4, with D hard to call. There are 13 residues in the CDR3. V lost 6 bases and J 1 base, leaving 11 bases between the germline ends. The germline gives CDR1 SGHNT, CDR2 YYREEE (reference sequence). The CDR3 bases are TGTGCCAGCACGGAGCCCGATTCCTACGAGCAGTACTTC. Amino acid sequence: CASTEPDSYEQYF.